Below, 13 T cell receptor beta chains from the same sample are listed, as sequenced in a study of OX40 agonist ivuxolimab in advanced cancers. Profiling relied on immunoSEQ multiplex PCR, and the TCRdb table lists in-frame clones only, not all of them. The sample consists of around 92,000 clones, 90% to 95% of them appearing once. This specimen was CD4+ or CD8+ T cells sorted from blood, taken in a trial of the OX40 agonist ivuxolimab. These receptor sequences come from an adult with an advanced solid tumor such as melanoma, head and neck, liver or kidney cancer.

This chain connects TRBV23-1 to TRBJ1-5, with a tentative D call TRBD1 (5 bases). TRBV23-1 is an open reading frame whose function is uncertain. Trimming stripped 6 bases from V and 6 bases from J, with 12 bases between. CDR3 length equals 13 residues. In nucleotides, the CDR3 is TGCGCCAGCAGCCCGGGGGGGGTTCAGCCCCAGCATTTT. Translated, it gives CASSPGGVQPQHF.

In the case of this clone: A read error may account for a junction end that differs from germline. The genes are TRBV29-1 and TRBJ2-1; D possibly corresponds to TRBD1 (5 bases). Looked up from germline, CDR1 is SQVTM and CDR2 is ANQGSEA. This CDR3 has 14 residues. The CDR3 region has the DNA TGCAGCGCCGACAGCTCCTACTCCCACAATGAGCAGTTCTTC. Translation gives CSADSSYSHNEQFF.

The CDR3 reads CAWSGGLAGDTQYF. The CDR3 coding sequence is TGTGCCTGGAGTGGGGGACTAGCTGGAGATACGCAGTATTTT. The chain carries TRBV30 and TRBJ2-3, with TRBD2 matching over 9 bases. The CDR3 runs 14 residues. Trimming removed 1 base from V and 5 bases from J; junction bases left unmatched: 4. Germline V gene data show CDR1 as GTSNPN and CDR2 as SVGIG (reference sequence). The complete variable domain, with remaining parts taken from reference TRBV30 and TRBJ2-3, reads SQTIHQWPATLVQPVGSPLSLECTVEGTSNPNLYWYRQAAGRGLQLLFYSVGIGQISSEVPQNLSASRPQDRQFILSSKKLLLSDSGFYLCAWSGGLAGDTQYFGPGTRLTVL.

The rearrangement links TRBV5-4 to TRBJ2-2; possibly TRBD2 for D (6 bases). Germline CDR1 SGHNT, CDR2 YYREEE (reference sequence). CDR3 length: 17 residues. Trimming stripped 4 bases from V and 2 bases from J, with 18 bases between. CDR3 amino acids: CASSTAGRRPNTGELFF. The CDR3 coding sequence is TGTGCCAGCAGCACTGCGGGGCGGCGACCAAACACCGGGGAGCTGTTTTTT. Supplemented by reference TRBV5-4 and TRBJ2-2, the full variable domain reads ETGVTQSPTHLIKTRGQQVTLRCSSQSGHNTVSWYQQALGQGPQFIFQYYREEENGRGNFPPRFSGLQFPNYSSELNVNALELDDSALYLCASSTAGRRPNTGELFFGEGSRLTVL.

The chain recombines TRBV4-1 with TRBJ1-2, with 8 bases aligning to TRBD1. V was clipped by 4 bases and J by 2 bases; unmatched bases: 6. Germline V gene lookup returns CDR1 MGHRA and CDR2 YSYEKL. This CDR3 region has 15 residues. CDR3: CASSRVRTGNYGYTF. CDR3 coding DNA: TGCGCCAGCAGCCGGGTGAGGACAGGGAACTATGGCTACACCTTC.

The chain links TRBV29-1 to TRBJ2-3, with D possibly TRBD2 on 5 matching bases. Trimming took off 4 bases at V and 4 bases at J, with 15 bases between the two ends. The germline CDR1 and CDR2 sequences are SQVTM and ANQGSEA. The CDR3 runs 14 residues. CDR3 DNA: TGCAGCGTTGGGGTTGCGGGTAGCCCAGATACGCAGTATTTT. Translation: CSVGVAGSPDTQYF.

This sequence joins TRBV19 and TRBJ1-5; D not resolved. CDR1 and CDR2 from the germline V gene are LNHDA and SQIVND (reference sequence). Trimming shortened V by 1 base and J by 5 bases, and 15 bases separated the two germline ends. The CDR3 covers 16 residues. The CDR3, as DNA: TGTGCCAGTAGTATAGGGGTGGCAGGCCCCCATCAGCCCCAGCATTTT. Translation gives CASSIGVAGPHQPQHF.

The chain joins TRBV10-3 to TRBJ1-2, with D tentatively TRBD1 (6 bases). This CDR3 has 13 residues. V lost 7 bases and J 8 bases, leaving 17 bases between the germline ends. The germline V gene encodes CDR1 ENHRY and CDR2 SYGVKD. Written as DNA, the CDR3 is TGTGCCATCACCCAGGTTACAGGGTCCGGCTACACCTTC. Its translation is CAITQVTGSGYTF.

The chain couples TRBV30 to TRBJ2-5; D is uncertain. Trimming left V 5 bases short and J 1 base short, with 11 bases between. This CDR3 comprises 13 residues. Germline values: CDR1 GTSNPN, CDR2 SVGIG (reference sequence). The CDR3 protein is CAWGYSGQETQYF. CDR3 nucleotides: TGTGCCTGGGGATATAGTGGCCAAGAGACCCAGTACTTC. Full variable domain (missing parts from reference TRBV30 and TRBJ2-5): SQTIHQWPATLVQPVGSPLSLECTVEGTSNPNLYWYRQAAGRGLQLLFYSVGIGQISSEVPQNLSASRPQDRQFILSSKKLLLSDSGFYLCAWGYSGQETQYFGPGTRLLVL.

This chain links TRBV6-6 with TRBJ1-1; 7 bases map to TRBD1. This CDR3 comprises 13 residues. Looked up from germline, CDR1 is MNHNY and CDR2 is SVGAGI (reference sequence). The J segment lost 5 bases and the V segment lost 0 bases, leaving 0 bases of the junction unmatched. CDR3 DNA sequence: TGTGCCAGCAGTTACTCGACAGGGACTGAAGCTTTCTTT. Translating gives CASSYSTGTEAFF.

The chain has TRBV29-1 and TRBJ1-1; a weak D match, TRBD1 (6 bases). This CDR3 region has 14 residues. Trimming took 4 bases from V and 0 from J, leaving 12 bases between them. Germline CDR1 SQVTM, CDR2 ANQGSEA. For the CDR3, the DNA is TGCAGCGTTGCACAGGGTCTGTTGAACACTGAAGCTTTCTTT. It encodes CSVAQGLLNTEAFF.

The CDR3 DNA reads TGTGCCAGCAGCAATCCAGAAAACGTTTACTATGGCTACACCTTC. Translated, it gives CASSNPENVYYGYTF. The chain joins TRBV21-1 to TRBJ1-2; the D call of TRBD1 is as the table states it, not checked on the DNA. TRBV21-1 is listed as a pseudogene. The CDR3 totals 15 residues.

The chain combines TRBV9 with TRBJ2-1; D is unresolved. CDR1 is SGDLS, CDR2 YYNGEE, per germline. This CDR3 is 12 amino acids long. V was clipped by 2 bases and J by 8 bases, with 8 bases between them. CDR3: CASSVDGDEQFF. CDR3 DNA sequence: TGTGCCAGCAGCGTCGATGGCGATGAGCAGTTCTTC.